The clone carrying this T cell receptor beta chain was found a few times. The data are from a study of identical twins. MiXCR, applied by TCRdb to the 5' RACE reads, yields one record per CDR3 protein. The sample yields a few hundred thousand distinct CDR3 sequences, roughly 8% seen once. The V and J ends lost 4 bases and 6 bases, in that order; junction bases with no gene match: 5. The CDR3 is made up of 13 amino acids. CDR1 is SGHNT and CDR2 is YENEEA in the germline V gene. These data were also reused for a study on yellow fever vaccine responses in identical twins. That publication notes: As reported, the vaccine T cell response of twins seemed partly convergent and partly personalized.

V and J are TRBV11-3 and TRBJ1-1; TRBD1 matches 7 bases. The TCR sequence derives from a woman younger than 30 in good health. The sample consisted of CD8+ T cells sorted from blood. In DNA, the CDR3 is TGTGCCAGCAGCTCCGGGACAGTTTCTGAAGCTTTCTTT. As protein: CASSSGTVSEAFF. Full variable domain (remainder filled in from reference TRBV11-3 and TRBJ1-1): EAGVVQSPRYKIIEKKQPVAFWCNPISGHNTLYWYLQNLGQGPELLIRYENEEAVDDSQLPKDRFSAERLKGVDSTLKIQPAELGDSAVYLCASSSGTVSEAFFGQGTRLTVV.